This T cell receptor beta chain was found in a study of radiotherapy plus CTLA-4 blockade in lung cancer. Study summary: Of the patients, about 20% showed objective responses and 31% attained disease control.

This clone has a handful of counts. Sequencing used immunoSEQ multiplex PCR; TCRdb keeps in-frame clones, though not all of them. The sample shows approximately 89,000 clones, around 81% of them seen only once. The V gene end was trimmed by 5 bases and the J gene end by 6 bases; junction bases not matched to a gene: 7. CDR1 is SGHTA, CDR2 FQGNSA, per germline. This CDR3 has 15 residues. The TCR sequence derives from a human donor with non-small cell lung cancer who had a partial response to radiotherapy plus ipilimumab. Some clones in this sample may be carry-over from other donors' samples. The V and J genes are TRBV7-2 and TRBJ1-4; 9 bases match TRBD1. The material sequenced was peripheral blood, taken from a patient treated with radiotherapy plus ipilimumab. The CDR3 DNA reads TGTGCCAGCAGCACCGACAGGGGGTGGTATGAAAAACTGTTTTTT. Amino acid sequence: CASSTDRGWYEKLFF. The full variable domain, completed using reference TRBV7-2 and TRBJ1-4, is GAGVSQSPSNKVTEKGKDVELRCDPISGHTALYWYRQSLGQGLEFLIYFQGNSAPDKSGLPSDRFSAERTGGSVSTLTIQRTQQEDSAVYLCASSTDRGWYEKLFFGSGTQLSVL.